This TCR beta chain comes out of a study of patients and donors after allogeneic stem cell transplantation. One entry per CDR3 protein results from TCRdb running MiXCR on the RT-PCR reads. The sample contains about 2,500 distinct CDR3 sequences, around 8% of which appear only once. By sample share, this clonotype is medium-sized. Trimming removed 5 bases from V and 2 bases from J, with 18 bases in between. Germline V gene lookup returns CDR1 SEHNR and CDR2 FQNEAQ (reference sequence). The CDR3 loop spans 16 amino acids. Source material: blood, either unsorted or a sorted T cell fraction (not recorded which). J is TRBJ1-2 and V is TRBV7-9, with a weak D call TRBD1 (6 bases). This TCR was recovered from a human donor who was either an allogeneic HSCT recipient or a stem cell or donor lymphocyte infusion donor (not recorded which). It is not recorded whose cells these are; they may come from a transplant donor. The CDR3 nucleotides read TGTGCCAGCAGCACCTACCGGGACAAAAACAACTATGGCTACACCTTC. Encoded protein: CASSTYRDKNNYGYTF.